What follows are 9 T cell receptor beta chains derived from one specimen sequenced in a study of blood T cells in healthy people across ages. Combining a sample-barcoded 5' primer with a J-beta primer mix, a second PCR ran for roughly 7 to 11 cycles. TCRdb used MiXCR to reprocess the 5' RACE reads, holding one entry per CDR3 protein. This repertoire shows approximately 960,000 distinct CDR3 sequences, 29% found once; its top ten account for roughly 10%. These sequences were also reported in another study, on T cells of mothers and their children.

The sequencing sample was made of blood. These receptors were taken from a woman aged 40 to 55 in good health.

This clonotype was counted only a few times. The CDR3 sequence: CASSYRGDTDTQYF. The DNA for the CDR3 is TGTGCCAGCAGCTACCGGGGGGACACAGATACGCAGTATTTT. V gene TRBV7-9 combines with J gene TRBJ2-3; 7 nucleotides align to TRBD2. This CDR3 is 14 amino acids long. The V and J ends lost 4 bases and 2 bases, in that order; junction bases with no gene match: 3. Germline V gene sequence: CDR1 SEHNR, CDR2 FQNEAQ (reference sequence).

This chain connects TRBV7-2 to TRBJ1-6; TRBD1 aligns across 8 bases. Germline V lookup: CDR1 SGHTA, CDR2 FQGNSA. The CDR3 is 17 residues long. J gave up 7 bases and V 5 bases, and 13 bases lay outside the gene matches. The CDR3 sequence: CASSPPYRQGRNSPLHF. DNA for the CDR3: TGTGCCAGCAGCCCTCCGTACAGACAGGGGAGGAATTCACCCCTCCACTTT.

The chain carries TRBV5-4 and TRBJ2-6; maybe TRBD2 (6 bases). Looked up from germline, CDR1 is SGHNT and CDR2 is YYREEE (reference sequence). V dropped 6 bases and J dropped 1 base, with 11 bases sitting between them. The CDR3 runs 15 residues. The CDR3 loop reads CASTGGGSGANVLTF. CDR3 nucleotide sequence: TGTGCCAGCACCGGGGGTGGTTCTGGGGCCAACGTCCTGACTTTC. Full variable domain (missing parts from reference TRBV5-4 and TRBJ2-6): ETGVTQSPTHLIKTRGQQVTLRCSSQSGHNTVSWYQQALGQGPQFIFQYYREEENGRGNFPPRFSGLQFPNYSSELNVNALELDDSALYLCASTGGGSGANVLTFGAGSRLTVL.

This chain joins TRBV28 and TRBJ2-5; no firm D call. This CDR3 comprises 13 residues. Trimming shortened V by 3 bases and J by 11 bases, and 16 bases separated the two germline ends. The V gene's germline CDR1 is MDHEN and CDR2 SYDVKM. CDR3 loop: CASSLADADEQYF. CDR3 sequence (DNA): TGTGCCAGCAGTTTGGCCGACGCGGATGAGCAGTACTTC.

J is TRBJ2-4 and V is TRBV29-1; D not certain. The CDR3 covers 13 residues. Trimming cost V 3 bases and J 13 bases, with 19 bases left between them. The V gene's germline CDR1 is SQVTM and CDR2 ANQGSEA. CDR3 DNA: TGCAGCGTTGACTTACCCGGAACTGCCGTGCAGTACTTC. Translation: CSVDLPGTAVQYF.

This clonotype has ten or more counts. The gene calls are TRBV18 and TRBJ2-7; 8 nucleotides align to TRBD1. CDR3 size: 16 residues. J was trimmed by 5 bases and V by 0 bases; bases with no gene match: 9. Per the germline V gene, CDR1 is KGHSH and CDR2 is LQKENI. The CDR3 sequence is CASSPPARTGLNEQYF. The CDR3 DNA reads as TGTGCCAGCTCACCACCTGCCAGGACAGGGCTGAACGAGCAGTACTTC.

The chain uses TRBV10-3 and TRBJ1-3; D gene unclear. V shed 11 bases and J shed 0 bases, with 14 bases lying between them. CDR1 is ENHRY, CDR2 SYGVKD, per germline. The CDR3 extends over 14 amino acids. Here the CDR3 DNA reads TGTGCCGTAGGCCGCGAGGCCTCTGGAAACACCATATATTTT. This translates into CAVGREASGNTIYF.

V is TRBV18 and J is TRBJ2-4, with a weak D call TRBD2 (5 bases). Near its end, the DNA agrees better with TRBJ2-7, so the J call may be wrong. This CDR3 is 16 amino acids long. CDR1 is KGHSH, CDR2 LQKENI, per germline. The CDR3 bases are TGTGCCAGCTCACCCGGGGATGGTGGTTTCAGGTACGAGCAGTACTTC. It is translated as CASSPGDGGFRYEQYF.

The chain couples TRBV2 to TRBJ2-3; D is ambiguous. This CDR3 contains 13 residues. V gave up 3 bases and J gave up 5 bases, with 9 bases separating them. Germline CDR1 SNHLY, CDR2 FYNNEI. CDR3 amino acids: CASSDRWGDTQYF. DNA of the CDR3: TGTGCCAGCAGTGACAGGTGGGGAGATACGCAGTATTTT.